This T cell receptor beta chain was identified during a study of cytomegalovirus exposure and HLA in healthy donors. Study observations and caveats: Cytomegalovirus-associated status was assigned to more than 150 TCR beta chains. Rare TCR sequences dominated, though some public TCRs recurred in many donors. With high specificity and sensitivity, the classifier reportedly diagnosed cytomegalovirus status.

Method: immunoSEQ multiplex PCR; TCRdb's copy keeps in-frame clones and lacks some. The table has about 240,000 clones, around 87% seen once. Looked up from germline, CDR1 is SNHLY and CDR2 is FYNNEI. The length of the CDR3 is 15 residues. Trimming took 3 bases from V and 0 from J, leaving 10 bases between them. This clone was seen just once. What it binds is unknown. It was the approximately 130-subject validation cohort, separate from the approximately 690-subject first cohort, to which the donors belonged. Sequenced material: PBMCs. V usage is TRBV2 and J usage is TRBJ2-3; D possibly corresponds to TRBD2 (5 bases). This TCR was recovered from a woman aged 25 to 39 in good health and CMV-seropositive. The CDR3 DNA sequence: TGTGCCAGCAGTGAGGAGGATCTTAGCACAGATACGCAGTATTTT. Translating it yields CASSEEDLSTDTQYF.